One and the same sample provided the 8 T cell receptor beta chains below, sequenced in a study of T cell responses to AZD1222 COVID-19 vaccine. The protocol was immunoSEQ multiplex PCR, while the TCRdb copy is restricted to in-frame clones and leaves out a portion. The sample lists some 120,000 clones; 88% were seen once. This specimen consisted of peripheral blood, obtained on day 0 of AZD1222 vaccination. These TCRs come from an adult in good health.

The genes are TRBV10-3 and TRBJ2-7; 14 nucleotides align to TRBD2. The germline V gene encodes CDR1 ENHRY and CDR2 SYGVKD. The junction had 1 base not matched to a gene; V was cut back by 6 bases and J by 3 bases. The CDR3 covers 14 residues. As DNA, the CDR3 is TGTGCCATCAGGGGGACTAGCGGGAGCTACGAGCAGTACTTC. Encoded protein: CAIRGTSGSYEQYF.

This clone occurred once. The chain recombines TRBV3-1 (or the pseudogene TRBV3-2) with TRBJ2-7; 8 positions agree with TRBD1. This CDR3 has 12 residues. Losses at the gene ends were 1 base for V and 11 bases for J; bases not matched to a gene: 4. Germline V gives CDR1 LGHDT, CDR2 YNNKEL (reference sequence). The CDR3 loop is CASSQADRAKYF. In DNA form, the CDR3 reads TGTGCCAGCAGCCAAGCGGACAGGGCGAAGTACTTC.

This clone showed up just a few times. The chain carries TRBV10-3 and TRBJ2-7, with a weak D call TRBD2 (6 bases). This CDR3 has 15 amino acids. V lost 0 bases and J 6 bases, leaving 15 bases between the germline ends. Germline-derived CDR1 and CDR2 are ENHRY and SYGVKD. The CDR3 DNA reads TGTGCCATCAGTGAGTCGGTGGGGCGGGGCCCCGAGCAGTACTTC. Protein sequence: CAISESVGRGPEQYF.

The chain recombines TRBV28 with TRBJ1-1; the D is unclear. Germline V gene data show CDR1 as MDHEN and CDR2 as SYDVKM. V dropped 4 bases and J dropped 2 bases, with 11 bases sitting between them. The CDR3 sequence is 14 residues long. The CDR3 DNA is TGTGCCAGCAGTTCCCCGGGAGCCAACACTGAAGCTTTCTTT. Its translation is CASSSPGANTEAFF.

The chain employs TRBV7-9 and TRBJ1-3; no reliable D call. The CDR3 runs to 14 residues. Trimming left V 1 base short and J 4 bases short, with 8 bases between. The V gene's germline CDR1 is SEHNR and CDR2 FQNEAQ (reference sequence). The CDR3 region has the DNA TGTGCCAGCAGCTTAGAAGGGAGCGGAAACACCATATATTTT. Translated, it gives CASSLEGSGNTIYF.

The CDR3 sequence is CASSFSGRAREQYF. CDR3 sequence (DNA): TGCGCCAGCAGCTTTAGCGGGAGGGCCCGTGAGCAGTACTTC. This rearrangement joins TRBV5-1 to TRBJ2-7, with 11 nucleotides matching TRBD2. The germline gives CDR1 SGHRS, CDR2 YFSETQ. The J segment lost 7 bases and the V segment lost 2 bases, leaving 5 bases of the junction unmatched. The CDR3 is 14 residues long.

This clone was seen once. In DNA form, the CDR3 reads TGCAGTGCCTCGGGCCCCAAAAAACTGTTTTTT. Its translation is CSASGPKKLFF. The chain employs TRBV20-1 and TRBJ1-4; D gene ambiguous. V was shortened by 6 bases and J by 9 bases, with 11 bases between the two germline ends. Germline CDR1 is DFQATT and CDR2 is SNEGSKA (reference sequence). The CDR3 is 11 residues long.

V usage is TRBV4-1 and J usage is TRBJ2-2; 10 nucleotides line up with TRBD2. The CDR3 runs 16 residues. V lost 4 bases to trimming and J lost 1 base; unmatched junction nucleotides: 3. Germline V gene sequence: CDR1 MGHRA, CDR2 YSYEKL. The CDR3 bases are TGCGCCAGCAGCCGTACTAGCGGGGTGAACACCGGGGAGCTGTTTTTT. Its protein is CASSRTSGVNTGELFF.